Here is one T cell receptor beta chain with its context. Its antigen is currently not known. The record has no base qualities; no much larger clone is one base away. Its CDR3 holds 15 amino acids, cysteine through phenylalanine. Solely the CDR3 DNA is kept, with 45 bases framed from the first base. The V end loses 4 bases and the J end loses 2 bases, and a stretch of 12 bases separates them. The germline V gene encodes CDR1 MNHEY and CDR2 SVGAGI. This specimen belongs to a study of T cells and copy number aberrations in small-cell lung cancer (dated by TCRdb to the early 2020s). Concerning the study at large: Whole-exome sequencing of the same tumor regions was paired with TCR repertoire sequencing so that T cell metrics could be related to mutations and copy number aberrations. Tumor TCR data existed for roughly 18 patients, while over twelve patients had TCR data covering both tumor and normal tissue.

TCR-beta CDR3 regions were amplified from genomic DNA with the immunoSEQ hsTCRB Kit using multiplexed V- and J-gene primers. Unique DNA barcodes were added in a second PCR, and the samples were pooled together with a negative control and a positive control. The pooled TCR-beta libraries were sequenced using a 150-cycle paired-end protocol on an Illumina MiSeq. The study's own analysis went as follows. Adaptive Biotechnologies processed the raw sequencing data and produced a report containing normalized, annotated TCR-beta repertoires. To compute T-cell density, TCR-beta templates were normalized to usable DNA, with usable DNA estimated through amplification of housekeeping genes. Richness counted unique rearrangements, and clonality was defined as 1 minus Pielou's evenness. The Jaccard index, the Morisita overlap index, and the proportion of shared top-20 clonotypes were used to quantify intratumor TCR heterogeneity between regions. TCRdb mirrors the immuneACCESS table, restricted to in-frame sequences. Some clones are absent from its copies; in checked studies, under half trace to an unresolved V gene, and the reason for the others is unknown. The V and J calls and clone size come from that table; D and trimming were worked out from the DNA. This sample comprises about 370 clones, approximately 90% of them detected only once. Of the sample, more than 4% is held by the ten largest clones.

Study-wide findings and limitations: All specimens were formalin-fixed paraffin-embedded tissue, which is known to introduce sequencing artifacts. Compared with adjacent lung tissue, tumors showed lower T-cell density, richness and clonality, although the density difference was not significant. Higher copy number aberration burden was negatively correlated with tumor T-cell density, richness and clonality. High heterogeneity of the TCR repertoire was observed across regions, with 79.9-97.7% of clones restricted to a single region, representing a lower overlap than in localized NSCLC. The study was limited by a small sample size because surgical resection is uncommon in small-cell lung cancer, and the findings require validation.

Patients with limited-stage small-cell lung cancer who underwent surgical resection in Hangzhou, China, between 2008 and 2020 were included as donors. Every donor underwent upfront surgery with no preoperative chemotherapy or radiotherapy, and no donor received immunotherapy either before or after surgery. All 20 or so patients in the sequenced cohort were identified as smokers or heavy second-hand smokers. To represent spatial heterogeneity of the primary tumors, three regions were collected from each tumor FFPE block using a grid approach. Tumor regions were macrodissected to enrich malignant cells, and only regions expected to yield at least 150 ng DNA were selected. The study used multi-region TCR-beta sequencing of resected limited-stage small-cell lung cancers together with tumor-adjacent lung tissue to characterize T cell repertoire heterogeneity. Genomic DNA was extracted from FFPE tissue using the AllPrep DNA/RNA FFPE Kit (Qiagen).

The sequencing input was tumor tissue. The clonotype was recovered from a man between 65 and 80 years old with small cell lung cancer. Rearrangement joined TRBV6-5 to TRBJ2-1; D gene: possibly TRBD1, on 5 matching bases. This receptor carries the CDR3 CASSFDSRAYNEQFF. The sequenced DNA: TGTGCCAGCAGTTTTGACAGCAGGGCCTACAATGAGCAGTTCTTC.